The 21 T cell receptor beta chains below were found in one sample sequenced in a study of blood T cell repertoires in COVID-19. Assay used: immunoSEQ multiplex PCR; TCRdb lists only in-frame clones, some missing. The data contain around 130,000 clones, about 89% of them singletons. The sample comprised peripheral blood. These receptors all come from a man aged 50 to 60 with active or convalescent COVID-19.

The V and J genes are TRBV29-1 and TRBJ1-4, with a weak D call TRBD1 (6 bases). This CDR3 comprises 11 residues. CDR1 and CDR2 from the germline V gene are SQVTM and ANQGSEA. V shed 5 bases and J shed 8 bases, with 9 bases lying between them. The CDR3 nucleotides are TGCAGCGTTAACACAGGGGAAAAACTGTTTTTT. Protein sequence: CSVNTGEKLFF.

The chain recombines TRBV30 with TRBJ2-7, with no clear D. The CDR3 sequence is 13 residues long. Germline CDR1 reads GTSNPN; CDR2 reads SVGIG (reference sequence). The germline V and J ends were trimmed by 0 bases and 1 base, with 7 bases remaining between them. CDR3 bases: TGTGCCTGGAGTGTCGACTCTTCCTACGAGCAGTACTTC. This codes for CAWSVDSSYEQYF. The variable domain in full, with the rest retrieved from reference TRBV30 and TRBJ2-7, is SQTIHQWPATLVQPVGSPLSLECTVEGTSNPNLYWYRQAAGRGLQLLFYSVGIGQISSEVPQNLSASRPQDRQFILSSKKLLLSDSGFYLCAWSVDSSYEQYFGPGTRLTVT.

V is TRBV2 and J is TRBJ1-2; D uncertain. In germline, CDR1 is SNHLY, CDR2 FYNNEI. This CDR3 contains 11 residues. V lost 6 bases to trimming and J lost 4 bases, with 6 bases between them. The CDR3 protein is CASSSSYGYTF. The CDR3 DNA follows: TGTGCCAGCAGCTCCAGCTATGGCTACACCTTC.

This chain joins TRBV2 and TRBJ1-5; a possible D gene is TRBD1 (5 bases). The V and J ends lost 4 bases and 4 bases respectively, with 11 bases between them. The CDR3 runs 14 residues. From germline, CDR1 is SNHLY and CDR2 FYNNEI. The CDR3 nucleotides read TGTGCCAGCAGTGGGGGCAGGGTTAATCAGCCCCAGCATTTT. This encodes CASSGGRVNQPQHF. Full variable domain (missing parts from reference TRBV2 and TRBJ1-5): EPEVTQTPSHQVTQMGQEVILRCVPISNHLYFYWYRQILGQKVEFLVSFYNNEISEKSEIFDDQFSVERPDGSNFTLKIRSTKLEDSAMYFCASSGGRVNQPQHFGDGTRLSIL.

Only one count was recorded for this clone. The chain employs TRBV7-6 and TRBJ2-7; 9 bases fit TRBD1. The ends lost 2 bases at V and 4 bases at J; junction bases unmatched: 6. The CDR3 has 15 residues. Germline lookup yields CDR1 SGHVS and CDR2 FNYEAQ. CDR3 DNA: TGTGCCAGCAGCTTAATAGGGACAGGGTCTTACGAGCAGTACTTC. It encodes CASSLIGTGSYEQYF.

The gene calls are TRBV4-3 and TRBJ1-3, with D possibly matching TRBD1 (5 bases). This CDR3 region has 18 residues. Germline V gives CDR1 LGHNA, CDR2 YSLEER. The ends were cut back, 4 bases at V and 0 bases at J, with 19 bases in the middle. As DNA, the CDR3 is TGCGCCAGCAGCCCGACGAACGACAGACAGATCTCTGGAAACACCATATATTTT. Translating gives CASSPTNDRQISGNTIYF.

The chain recombines TRBV14 with TRBJ1-2; 9 bases align to TRBD1. CDR3 size: 17 residues. Germline V gives CDR1 SGHDN, CDR2 FVKESK. J gave up 7 bases and V 4 bases, and 16 bases lay outside the gene matches. The CDR3 here is CASSLAISGDRALGYTF. In DNA, the CDR3 is TGTGCCAGCAGCCTCGCAATTTCTGGGGACAGGGCCCTTGGCTACACCTTC.

V usage is TRBV5-6 and J usage is TRBJ1-2, with D possibly TRBD1 on 6 matching bases. This CDR3 comprises 14 residues. Germline V gene data show CDR1 as SGHDT and CDR2 as YYEEEE. The V gene lost 7 bases and the J gene lost 0 bases, with 13 bases spanning the gap. The CDR3 DNA follows: TGTGCCAGCGGCCTGGACAGTTCTAACTATGGCTACACCTTC. This encodes CASGLDSSNYGYTF. The variable domain in full, completed from reference TRBV5-6 and TRBJ1-2, reads DAGVTQSPTHLIKTRGQQVTLRCSPKSGHDTVSWYQQALGQGPQFIFQYYEEEERQRGNFPDRFSGHQFPNYSSELNVNALLLGDSALYLCASGLDSSNYGYTFGSGTRLTVV.

The chain couples TRBV7-8 to TRBJ1-2; weak D call: TRBD1 (6 bases). V was pared by 3 bases and J by 3 bases, with 20 bases between. Germline CDR1 and CDR2: SGHVS and FQNEAQ. This CDR3 is built from 17 residues. In DNA, the CDR3 is TGTGCCAGCAGCTTGCCACAGGGTTGGACAAGAGACTATGGCTACACCTTC. Protein sequence: CASSLPQGWTRDYGYTF.

The sample holds a few counts of this clone. V gene TRBV5-1 combines with J gene TRBJ1-4; TRBD1 matches at 10 bases. V lost 2 bases, J lost 3 bases, and 10 bases stayed unmatched. The germline V gene encodes CDR1 SGHRS and CDR2 YFSETQ. This CDR3 comprises 18 residues. Here the CDR3 reads CASSLTGTGDMANEKLFF. The DNA of the CDR3 is TGCGCCAGCAGCTTAACCGGGACAGGGGATATGGCTAATGAAAAACTGTTTTTT.

The chain recombines TRBV28 with TRBJ2-2; a possible D gene is TRBD2 (5 bases). Germline V lookup: CDR1 MDHEN, CDR2 SYDVKM. V was shortened by 3 bases and J by 4 bases, with 9 bases between the two germline ends. CDR3 length: 14 residues. CDR3 DNA sequence: TGTGCCAGCAGTTTTATCGGGGTCACCGGGGAGCTGTTTTTT. Translated: CASSFIGVTGELFF.

The chain links TRBV28 to TRBJ2-3; weak D call: TRBD1 (8 bases). Trimming left V 5 bases short and J 6 bases short, with 15 bases between. CDR1 and CDR2 from the germline V gene are MDHEN and SYDVKM. This CDR3 contains 14 residues. The CDR3 bases are TGTGCCAGCAGTAATACAGGGGGGGTGGATACGCAGTATTTT. Protein: CASSNTGGVDTQYF.

The chain recombines TRBV30 with TRBJ1-4; 7 bases map to TRBD1. This CDR3 region has 14 residues. CDR1 and CDR2 from the germline V gene are GTSNPN and SVGIG (reference sequence). Unmatched junction bases numbered 6, after V lost 3 bases and J lost 5 bases. The DNA for the CDR3 is TGTGCCTGGAGCCCCGGGACAGTCAATGAAAAACTGTTTTTT. This sequence encodes CAWSPGTVNEKLFF.

This clone turned up a few times. The rearrangement joins TRBV5-1 to TRBJ1-6; 9 bases map to TRBD1. V lost 5 bases and J lost 8; bases outside the gene matches: 5. This CDR3 spans 14 amino acids. Germline V gene sequence: CDR1 SGHRS, CDR2 YFSETQ. In DNA, the CDR3 is TGCGCCAGCAGACGTGACAGGGGGGATTCACCCCTCCACTTT. It codes for CASRRDRGDSPLHF.

The chain has TRBV6-2 or TRBV6-3 and TRBJ2-5; 9 bases fit TRBD2. Germline trimming cut 2 bases from V and 5 bases from J; bases unmatched to any gene: 9. Germline loops: CDR1 MNHEY, CDR2 SVGEGT. There are 16 residues in the CDR3. The CDR3 is CASSYVASGEWETQYF. The CDR3 nucleotides are TGTGCCAGCAGTTACGTGGCTAGCGGGGAGTGGGAGACCCAGTACTTC.

The chain combines TRBV9 with TRBJ2-3; the D gene is possibly TRBD1 (5 bases). The CDR3 is 14 amino acids. Trimming removed 1 base at V and 4 bases at J, with 10 bases between. Looked up from germline, CDR1 is SGDLS and CDR2 is YYNGEE. CDR3 coding DNA: TGTGCCAGCAGCGTATTCGCAGGGCCAGATACGCAGTATTTT. Protein sequence: CASSVFAGPDTQYF.

The chain uses TRBV19 and TRBJ2-3; a weak D match, TRBD1 (6 bases). Germline-derived CDR1 and CDR2 are LNHDA and SQIVND (reference sequence). The CDR3 has 14 amino acids. V was pared by 6 bases and J by 3 bases, with 13 bases between. The CDR3 spells CASSTVGGTDTQYF. The DNA of the CDR3 is TGTGCCAGTAGCACGGTAGGGGGTACAGATACGCAGTATTTT.

This clone was recorded once. The chain has TRBV3-1 (or the pseudogene TRBV3-2) and TRBJ2-5, with 8 bases that match TRBD1. Unmatched junction bases numbered 10, after V lost 11 bases and J lost 5 bases. Germline V gives CDR1 LGHDT, CDR2 YNNKEL (reference sequence). This CDR3 is 13 amino acids long. The CDR3 bases are TGTGCCTCCCCTCCGGGGGACAGGGAGACCCAGTACTTC. This codes for CASPPGDRETQYF.

The chain has TRBV7-6 and TRBJ1-3; D unresolved. Trimming cost V 1 base and J 4 bases, with 11 bases left between them. There are 15 residues in the CDR3. In germline, CDR1 is SGHVS, CDR2 FNYEAQ. The CDR3 spells CASSLGGGGGNTIYF. CDR3 in DNA: TGTGCCAGCAGCTTAGGGGGAGGTGGCGGAAACACCATATATTTT.

The chain joins TRBV6-2 or TRBV6-3 to TRBJ2-1; 9 nucleotides match TRBD1. The CDR3 totals 16 residues. Germline V gene lookup returns CDR1 MNHEY and CDR2 SVGEGT. V lost 4 bases and J lost 8; bases outside the gene matches: 12. CDR3 loop: CASSSAPGQGNHEQFF. CDR3 DNA sequence: TGTGCCAGCAGTTCTGCCCCGGGACAGGGTAATCATGAGCAGTTCTTC.

CDR3 protein: CASSPSGGFGANVLTF. Here the CDR3 DNA reads TGTGCCAGCTCACCCTCAGGGGGCTTTGGGGCCAACGTCCTGACTTTC. The chain links TRBV18 to TRBJ2-6; TRBD1 agrees at 8 bases. This CDR3 has 16 amino acids. CDR1 and CDR2 (germline): KGHSH, LQKENI. The trim removed 3 bases at V and 3 bases at J, leaving 4 bases unmatched.